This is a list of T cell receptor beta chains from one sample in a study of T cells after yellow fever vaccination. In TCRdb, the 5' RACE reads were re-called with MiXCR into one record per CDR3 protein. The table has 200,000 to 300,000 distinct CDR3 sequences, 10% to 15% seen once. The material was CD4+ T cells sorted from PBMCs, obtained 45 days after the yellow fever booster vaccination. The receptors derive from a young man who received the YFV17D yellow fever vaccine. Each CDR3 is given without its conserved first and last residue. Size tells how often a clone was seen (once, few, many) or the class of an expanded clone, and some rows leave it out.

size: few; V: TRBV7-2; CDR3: ASSLQPGTHNYGYT
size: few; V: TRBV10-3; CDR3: AIADQEREKLF
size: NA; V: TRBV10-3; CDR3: AISERGRLYDGYT
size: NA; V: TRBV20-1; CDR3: SAREMVTGLYEQY
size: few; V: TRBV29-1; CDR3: SAGGGSPIYGYT
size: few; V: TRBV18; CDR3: ASSPPGQGANTGELF
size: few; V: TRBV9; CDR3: ASSVALFPGELF
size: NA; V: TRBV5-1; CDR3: ASSVASGGGYEQY
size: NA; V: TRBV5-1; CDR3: ASRTTSRPYNEQF
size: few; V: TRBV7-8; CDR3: ASSLVFVAGGPESGELF
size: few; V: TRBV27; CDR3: ASRRKIAGDSYEQY
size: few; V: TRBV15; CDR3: ATSKTSGRIYEQY
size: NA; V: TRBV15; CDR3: ATSRAVGTGAYEQY
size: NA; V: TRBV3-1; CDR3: ASSPQGPTRSGELF
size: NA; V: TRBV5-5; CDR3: ASSPRGGFYEQY
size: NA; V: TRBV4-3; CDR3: ASSQDPGANVYGYT
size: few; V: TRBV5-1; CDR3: ASSYLAGNSYNEQF
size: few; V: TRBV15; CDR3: ATSGPGGEYYNEQF
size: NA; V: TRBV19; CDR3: ASSVTGQPTEAF
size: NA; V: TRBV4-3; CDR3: ASSQDLLLAGPNEQF
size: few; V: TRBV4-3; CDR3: ASSQDVRIQETQY
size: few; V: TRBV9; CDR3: ASSVVPGLAGETQY
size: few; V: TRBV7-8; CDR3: ASSPLGPLREQY
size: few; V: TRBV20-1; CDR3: SASGTTNYEQY
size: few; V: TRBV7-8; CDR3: ASSLMGEKLF
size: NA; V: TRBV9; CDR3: ASSQLAGSGYTQY
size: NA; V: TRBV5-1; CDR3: ASSYLAGDTDTQY
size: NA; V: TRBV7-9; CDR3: ASNTTSGRLGDTQY
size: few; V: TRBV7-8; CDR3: ASSKVSSGANVLT
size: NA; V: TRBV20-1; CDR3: SAAEDNDNEQF
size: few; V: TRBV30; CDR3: AWSGLGLDEQY
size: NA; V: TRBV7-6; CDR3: ASSPNNQGVETQY
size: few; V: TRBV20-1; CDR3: SASLSDYGYT
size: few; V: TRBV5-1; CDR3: ASSLARGISYEQY
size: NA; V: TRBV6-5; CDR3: ASQTNTDTQY
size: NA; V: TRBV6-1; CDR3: ASGTTGITYEQY
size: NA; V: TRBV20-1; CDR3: SARELSGSLGEQY
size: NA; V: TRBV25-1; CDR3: ASRENRGSLEQY
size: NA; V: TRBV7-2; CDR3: ASSPGAGITGELF
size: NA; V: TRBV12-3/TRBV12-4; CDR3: ASSVALGNSPLH
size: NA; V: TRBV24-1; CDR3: ATSDQLQGLGDNEQF
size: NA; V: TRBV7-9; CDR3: ASSLTVDTQY
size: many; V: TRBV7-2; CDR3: ASSSPAGDPTDTQY
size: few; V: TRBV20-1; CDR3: SASGQGAGANVLT
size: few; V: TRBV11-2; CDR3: ASSRTSGSPTYQETQY
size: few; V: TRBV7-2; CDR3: ASSPWTSGGYYEQY
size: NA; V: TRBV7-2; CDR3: AGGTSGRTDTQY
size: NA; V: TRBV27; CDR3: ASSLYRGSYNEQF